The 14 T cell receptor beta chains below come from one sample, sequenced in a study of blood T cell repertoires in COVID-19. TCRdb's copy holds only in-frame clones and misses some; the assay was immunoSEQ multiplex PCR. This table has 390,000 or so clones, around 87% appearing once. The sequenced material came from peripheral blood. The receptors were sampled from a woman in her 30s with COVID-19, enrolled during active disease.

This clone was seen only once. J is TRBJ2-7 and V is TRBV14; weak D call: TRBD1 (6 bases). V was trimmed by 2 bases and J by 5 bases, leaving 16 bases between them. Germline CDR1 is SGHDN and CDR2 is FVKESK. The CDR3 has 15 amino acids. The DNA of the CDR3 is TGTGCCAGCAGCCAATCCGGACAGTTGGCGAACGAGCAGTACTTC. This encodes CASSQSGQLANEQYF.

The genes are TRBV2 and TRBJ1-5; D may be TRBD1 (6 bases). Germline lookup yields CDR1 SNHLY and CDR2 FYNNEI. Trimming removed 7 bases at V and 0 bases at J, with 13 bases between. The CDR3 extends over 15 amino acids. The chain's CDR3 is CASTWDTLSNQPQHF. The CDR3 nucleotides read TGTGCCAGCACCTGGGACACCCTTAGCAATCAGCCCCAGCATTTT.

The rearrangement joins TRBV2 to TRBJ2-7; the D gene is possibly TRBD1 (6 bases). The CDR3 contains 14 residues. Germline CDR1 reads SNHLY; CDR2 reads FYNNEI. V was cut by 6 bases and J by 0 bases, with 12 bases left in between. The CDR3 reads CASRLRQASYEQYF. CDR3 sequence (DNA): TGTGCCAGCAGGCTTAGACAGGCCTCCTACGAGCAGTACTTC.

The chain joins TRBV4-1 to TRBJ1-5; TRBD1 is a possible D gene (5 bases). Trimming stripped 3 bases from V and 2 bases from J, with 14 bases between. CDR1 is MGHRA and CDR2 is YSYEKL in the germline V gene. The CDR3 sequence is 16 residues long. The CDR3: CASSQTAPSGNQPQHF. The CDR3 bases are TGCGCCAGCAGCCAGACAGCCCCTTCGGGCAATCAGCCCCAGCATTTT.

This rearrangement joins TRBV30 to TRBJ2-2, with 15 bases aligning to TRBD2. V trimming: 3 bases; J trimming: 0 bases; junction bases outside the gene matches: 2. CDR1 and CDR2 from the germline V gene are GTSNPN and SVGIG (reference sequence). There are 17 residues in the CDR3. In DNA, the CDR3 is TGTGCCTGGAGGGGACTAGCGGGAGGATCGAACACCGGGGAGCTGTTTTTT. As protein: CAWRGLAGGSNTGELFF.

The chain has TRBV7-9 and TRBJ2-5; 12 bases map to TRBD2. Germline CDR1 and CDR2: SEHNR and FQNEAQ (reference sequence). This CDR3 contains 16 residues. V shed 5 bases and J 5 bases; nucleotides not matched to a gene: 9. The CDR3 region is CASSPARLAGVETQYF. CDR3 coding DNA: TGTGCCAGCAGCCCTGCCCGACTAGCGGGAGTTGAGACCCAGTACTTC.

This chain links TRBV19 with TRBJ1-2; D gene unclear. V was clipped by 5 bases and J by 0 bases, with 4 bases between them. The CDR3 is made up of 12 amino acids. The V gene's germline CDR1 is LNHDA and CDR2 SQIVND (reference sequence). The DNA for the CDR3 is TGTGCCAGTAGTTTCTCTAACTATGGCTACACCTTC. Translated, it gives CASSFSNYGYTF.

There are a few counts of this clone. The rearrangement joins TRBV7-9 to TRBJ2-7, with D maybe TRBD1 (6 bases). The V end lost 5 bases, the J end lost 0 bases, and 11 bases lay between the germline ends. Germline V lookup: CDR1 SEHNR, CDR2 FQNEAQ (reference sequence). The CDR3 length is 14 residues. The chain's CDR3 is CASSPTGFSYEQYF. CDR3 coding DNA: TGTGCCAGCAGCCCCACAGGGTTCTCCTACGAGCAGTACTTC.

V and J are TRBV9 and TRBJ1-1; unclear D gene. Trimming left V 0 bases short and J 2 bases short, with 8 bases between. This CDR3 has 14 residues. CDR1 is SGDLS, CDR2 YYNGEE, per germline. The CDR3 sequence: CASSVAGANTEAFF. As DNA, the CDR3 is TGTGCCAGCAGCGTAGCAGGCGCCAACACTGAAGCTTTCTTT.

The chain has TRBV2 and TRBJ2-2, with 7 nucleotides matching TRBD2. This CDR3 spans 16 amino acids. J lost 3 bases, V lost 8 bases, and 12 bases had no gene match. The germline CDR1 and CDR2 sequences are SNHLY and FYNNEI. The CDR3 sequence: CASPRSGGSDTGELFF. CDR3 DNA: TGTGCCAGCCCCCGATCGGGCGGGAGTGACACCGGGGAGCTGTTTTTT.

The chain couples TRBV4-2 to TRBJ1-1, with a tentative D call TRBD1 (6 bases). CDR1 is LGHNA and CDR2 is YNFKEQ in the germline V gene. The CDR3 is made up of 16 amino acids. V was shortened by 0 bases and J by 0 bases, with 11 bases between the two germline ends. The CDR3: CASSQDPGQMNTEAFF. The CDR3 region has the DNA TGTGCCAGCAGCCAAGATCCCGGACAGATGAACACTGAAGCTTTCTTT.

This chain joins TRBV20-1 and TRBJ1-5, with unresolved D. From germline, CDR1 is DFQATT and CDR2 SNEGSKA (reference sequence). Trimming stripped 3 bases from V and 2 bases from J, with 23 bases between. This CDR3 region has 18 residues. CDR3 sequence (DNA): TGCAGTGCTAGTTTTGCAGGATACGGTCAATATGGCAATCAGCCCCAGCATTTT. Its translation: CSASFAGYGQYGNQPQHF.

The genes are TRBV6-5 and TRBJ2-7; possibly TRBD2 for D (6 bases). CDR1 is MNHEY and CDR2 is SVGAGI in the germline V gene. Trimming took 6 bases from V and 6 from J, leaving 12 bases between them. CDR3 size: 12 residues. The CDR3 DNA follows: TGTGCCAGCAGGCGGGGATGGGCCGAGCAGTACTTC. Translating gives CASRRGWAEQYF.

This clone was counted only a few times. The gene calls are TRBV30 and TRBJ2-1, with TRBD2 identical over 8 bases. The CDR3 loop spans 14 amino acids. Germline assignment: CDR1 GTSNPN and CDR2 SVGIG (reference sequence). Trimming at V came to 2 bases and at J to 6 bases, leaving 6 bases not matched to a gene. CDR3 protein: CAWSLGGRINEQFF. CDR3 bases: TGTGCCTGGAGTTTGGGCGGGAGGATCAATGAGCAGTTCTTC.